The next 10 T cell receptor beta chains were all read from a single sample in a study of T cell changes during pregnancy in multiple sclerosis. Using immunoSEQ multiplex PCR, the repertoire was profiled, and TCRdb retains in-frame clones only, with some absent. The repertoire holds tens of thousands of clones, around 93% seen once, with 0.35% in the top ten. Source: CD4+ T cells from peripheral blood mononuclear cells, taken after pregnancy. These receptor sequences come from a female donor with multiple sclerosis, enrolled in a pregnancy study.

The CDR3 loop is CASSLGDRVTDTQYF. The CDR3 DNA follows: TGCGCCAGCAGCTTAGGAGACAGGGTTACAGATACGCAGTATTTT. V gene TRBV5-1 combines with J gene TRBJ2-3, with TRBD1 matching 7 bases. The CDR3 sequence is 15 residues long. In germline, CDR1 is SGHRS, CDR2 YFSETQ. Germline trimming cut 2 bases from V and 3 bases from J; bases unmatched to any gene: 6. Drawing the rest from reference TRBV5-1 and TRBJ2-3, the complete variable domain is KAGVTQTPRYLIKTRGQQVTLSCSPISGHRSVSWYQQTPGQGLQFLFEYFSETQRNKGNFPGRFSGRQFSNSRSEMNVSTLELGDSALYLCASSLGDRVTDTQYFGPGTRLTVL.

V and J are TRBV6-1 and TRBJ2-3; TRBD2 might be the D (5 bases). CDR1 and CDR2 from the germline V gene are MNHNS and SASEGT. Trimming took 0 bases from V and 4 from J, leaving 11 bases between them. The length of the CDR3 is 15 residues. CDR3 sequence (DNA): TGTGCCAGCAGTGAAGCGATTGGCGGGTCAGATACGCAGTATTTT. It encodes CASSEAIGGSDTQYF.

V is TRBV19 and J is TRBJ1-5; TRBD1 might be the D (5 bases). V was trimmed by 1 base and J by 4 bases, leaving 11 bases between them. From germline, CDR1 is LNHDA and CDR2 SQIVND (reference sequence). The CDR3 loop spans 15 amino acids. The CDR3 sequence: CASSIAQEGNQPQHF. The CDR3 region has the DNA TGTGCCAGTAGTATAGCACAGGAGGGAAATCAGCCCCAGCATTTT.

A few counts support this clone. V is TRBV27 and J is TRBJ1-2, with D possibly TRBD1 on 5 matching bases. The V and J ends lost 2 bases and 4 bases respectively, with 11 bases between them. CDR1 is MNHEY and CDR2 is SMNVEV in the germline V gene (reference sequence). This CDR3 is built from 14 residues. The CDR3 nucleotides read TGTGCCAGCAGTTTAACAGGACGTCCCTATGGCTACACCTTC. As protein: CASSLTGRPYGYTF.

The table lists this clone with a few counts. This chain links TRBV29-1 with TRBJ1-1; no firm D call. CDR3 length equals 15 residues. From germline, CDR1 is SQVTM and CDR2 ANQGSEA. With 6 bases removed from V and 1 base from J, the gap between germline ends came to 18 bases. CDR3 loop: CSVGVGQPSNTEAFF. The CDR3, as DNA: TGCAGCGTCGGGGTTGGGCAGCCCTCGAACACTGAAGCTTTCTTT.

The chain couples TRBV6-1 to TRBJ1-5; a weak D match, TRBD1 (5 bases). CDR1 and CDR2 from the germline V gene are MNHNS and SASEGT. V lost 4 bases to trimming and J lost 4 bases, with 8 bases between them. This CDR3 spans 13 amino acids. The chain's CDR3 is CASSVTANQPQHF. The CDR3 nucleotides are TGTGCCAGCAGTGTGACAGCAAATCAGCCCCAGCATTTT.

The chain uses TRBV12-5 and TRBJ1-5; weak D call: TRBD1 (5 bases). Trimming removed 0 bases at V and 5 bases at J, with 11 bases between. Germline assignment: CDR1 LGHNT and CDR2 FRNRAP. The CDR3 extends over 15 amino acids. The DNA for the CDR3 is TGTGCTAGTGGTTTGGTATCTCAGGGTTATCAGCCCCAGCATTTT. The encoded protein is CASGLVSQGYQPQHF.

This chain uses TRBV25-1 with TRBJ2-7, with 9 bases aligning to TRBD1. V gave up 5 bases and J gave up 5 bases; unmatched junction bases: 7. CDR3 length: 14 amino acids. CDR1 MGHDK and CDR2 SYGVNS come from the germline V gene. CDR3 nucleotides: TGTGCCAGCAGTCCCCCGGGACAGGGTAACGAGCAGTACTTC. It codes for CASSPPGQGNEQYF.

The V gene is TRBV2, the J gene TRBJ1-4, with D unresolved. This CDR3 region has 16 residues. CDR1 SNHLY and CDR2 FYNNEI come from the germline V gene. The germline V and J ends were trimmed by 4 bases and 1 base, with 13 bases remaining between them. For the CDR3, the DNA is TGTGCCAGCAGTGGGGCCGGGAAGGGAACTAATGAAAAACTGTTTTTT. Its protein is CASSGAGKGTNEKLFF.

The rearrangement uses TRBV7-2 and TRBJ2-4; D might be TRBD1 (6 bases). Germline CDR1 is SGHTA and CDR2 is FQGNSA. V was trimmed by 1 base and J by 6 bases, leaving 13 bases between them. The CDR3 is 15 amino acids. CDR3 loop: CASSLGPGVGNIQYF. CDR3 bases: TGTGCCAGCAGCTTAGGCCCAGGGGTGGGAAACATTCAGTACTTC. The full variable domain, with the rest looked up from reference TRBV7-2 and TRBJ2-4, is GAGVSQSPSNKVTEKGKDVELRCDPISGHTALYWYRQSLGQGLEFLIYFQGNSAPDKSGLPSDRFSAERTGGSVSTLTIQRTQQEDSAVYLCASSLGPGVGNIQYFGAGTRLSVL.